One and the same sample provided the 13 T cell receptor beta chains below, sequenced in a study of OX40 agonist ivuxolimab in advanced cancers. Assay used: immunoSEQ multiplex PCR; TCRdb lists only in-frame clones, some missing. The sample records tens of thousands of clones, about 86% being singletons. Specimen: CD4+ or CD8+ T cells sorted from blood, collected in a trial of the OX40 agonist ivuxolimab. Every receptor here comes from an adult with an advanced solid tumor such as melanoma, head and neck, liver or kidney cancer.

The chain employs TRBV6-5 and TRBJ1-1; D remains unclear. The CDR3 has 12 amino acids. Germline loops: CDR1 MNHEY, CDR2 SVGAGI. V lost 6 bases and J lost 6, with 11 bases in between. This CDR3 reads CASSPGPPEAFF. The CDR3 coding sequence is TGTGCCAGCAGCCCCGGCCCCCCTGAAGCTTTCTTT.

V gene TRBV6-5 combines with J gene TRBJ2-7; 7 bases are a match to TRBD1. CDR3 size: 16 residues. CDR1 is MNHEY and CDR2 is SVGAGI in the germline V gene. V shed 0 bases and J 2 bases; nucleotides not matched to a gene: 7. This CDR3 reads CASSYSATGATYEQYF. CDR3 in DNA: TGTGCCAGCAGTTACTCTGCCACAGGGGCTACCTACGAGCAGTACTTC.

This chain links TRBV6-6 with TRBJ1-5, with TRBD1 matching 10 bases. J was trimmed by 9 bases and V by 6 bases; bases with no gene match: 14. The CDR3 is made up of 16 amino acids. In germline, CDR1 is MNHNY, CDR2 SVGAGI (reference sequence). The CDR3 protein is CASSRGGDRGGRPQHF. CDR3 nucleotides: TGTGCCAGCAGCCGAGGCGGGGACAGGGGCGGTCGGCCCCAGCATTTT.

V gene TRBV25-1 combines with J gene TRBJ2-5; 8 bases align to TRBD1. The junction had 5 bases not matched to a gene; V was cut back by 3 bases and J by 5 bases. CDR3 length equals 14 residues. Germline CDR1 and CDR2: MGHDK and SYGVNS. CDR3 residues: CASSDRGLRETQYF. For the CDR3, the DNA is TGTGCCAGCAGTGACAGGGGGCTGCGGGAGACCCAGTACTTC.

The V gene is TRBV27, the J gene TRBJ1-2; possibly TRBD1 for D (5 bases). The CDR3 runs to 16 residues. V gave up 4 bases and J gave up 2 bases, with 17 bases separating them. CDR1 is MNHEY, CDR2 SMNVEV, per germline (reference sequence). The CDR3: CASSSTSRVGNYGYTF. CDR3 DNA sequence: TGTGCCAGCAGTTCAACTTCCAGGGTAGGGAACTATGGCTACACCTTC.

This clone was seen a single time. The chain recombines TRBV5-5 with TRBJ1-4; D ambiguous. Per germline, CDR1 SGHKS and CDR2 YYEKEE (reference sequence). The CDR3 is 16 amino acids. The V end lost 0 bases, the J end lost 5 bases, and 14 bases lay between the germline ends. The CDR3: CASSLAGVLGNEKLFF. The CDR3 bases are TGTGCCAGCAGCTTGGCCGGCGTTCTGGGGAATGAAAAACTGTTTTTT.

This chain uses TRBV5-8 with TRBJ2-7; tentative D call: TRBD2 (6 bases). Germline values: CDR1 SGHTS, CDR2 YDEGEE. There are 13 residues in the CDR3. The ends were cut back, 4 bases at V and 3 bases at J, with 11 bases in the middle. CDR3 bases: TGTGCCAGCAGCCCCCGACTAGGCTACGAGCAGTACTTC. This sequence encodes CASSPRLGYEQYF.

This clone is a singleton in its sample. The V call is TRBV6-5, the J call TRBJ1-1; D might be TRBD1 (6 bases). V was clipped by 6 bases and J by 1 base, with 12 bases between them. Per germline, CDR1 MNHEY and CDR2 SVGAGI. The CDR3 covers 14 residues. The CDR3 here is CASSPRGSNTEAFF. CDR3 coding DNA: TGTGCCAGCAGCCCCAGGGGCTCGAACACTGAAGCTTTCTTT.

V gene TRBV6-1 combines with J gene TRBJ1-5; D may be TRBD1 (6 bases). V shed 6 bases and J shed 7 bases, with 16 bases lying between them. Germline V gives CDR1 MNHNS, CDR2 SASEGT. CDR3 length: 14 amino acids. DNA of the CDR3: TGTGCCAGCAGGGGGGCACAGGGTAGGCAGCCCCAGCATTTT. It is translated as CASRGAQGRQPQHF.

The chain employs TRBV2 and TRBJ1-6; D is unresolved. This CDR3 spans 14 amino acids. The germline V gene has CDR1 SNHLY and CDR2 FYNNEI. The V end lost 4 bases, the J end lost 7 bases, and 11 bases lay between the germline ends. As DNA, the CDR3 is TGTGCCAGCAGTGGACCCGTAGTCAATTCACCCCTCCACTTT. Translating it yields CASSGPVVNSPLHF.

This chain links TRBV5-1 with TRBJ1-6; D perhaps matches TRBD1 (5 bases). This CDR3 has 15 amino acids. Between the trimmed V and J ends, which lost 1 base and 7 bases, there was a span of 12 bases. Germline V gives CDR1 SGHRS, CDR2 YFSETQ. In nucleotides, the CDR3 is TGCGCCAGCAGCTTGTCTGGGACCCAAAATTCACCCCTCCACTTT. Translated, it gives CASSLSGTQNSPLHF. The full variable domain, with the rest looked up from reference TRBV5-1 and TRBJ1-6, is KAGVTQTPRYLIKTRGQQVTLSCSPISGHRSVSWYQQTPGQGLQFLFEYFSETQRNKGNFPGRFSGRQFSNSRSEMNVSTLELGDSALYLCASSLSGTQNSPLHFGNGTRLTVT.

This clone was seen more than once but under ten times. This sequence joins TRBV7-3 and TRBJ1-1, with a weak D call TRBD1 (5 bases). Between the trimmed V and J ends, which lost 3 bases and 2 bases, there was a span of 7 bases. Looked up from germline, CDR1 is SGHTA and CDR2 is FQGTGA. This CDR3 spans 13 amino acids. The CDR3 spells CASSFQGNTEAFF. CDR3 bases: TGTGCCAGCAGCTTCCAGGGCAACACTGAAGCTTTCTTT.

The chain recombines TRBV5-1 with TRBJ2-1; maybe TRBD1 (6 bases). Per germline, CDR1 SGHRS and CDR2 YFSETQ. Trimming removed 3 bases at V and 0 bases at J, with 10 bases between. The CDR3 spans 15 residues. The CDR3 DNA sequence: TGCGCCAGCAGCTCCACAGGGAGCTCCTACAATGAGCAGTTCTTC. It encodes CASSSTGSSYNEQFF.